A single sample is the source of the 20 T cell receptor beta chains below, sequenced in a study of T-cell memory formation after mild COVID-19. MiXCR was run by TCRdb on the 5' RACE reads, yielding one entry per CDR3 protein. The sample includes 110,000 or so distinct CDR3 sequences, approximately 21% of them seen just once. Source material: PBMCs or a T cell subset sorted from them (not recorded which). The source of these receptors is a man aged 18-30 years who had mild COVID-19 (a few samples of this study predate the infection). Cell type and time point are not known.

This clonotype was seen at least ten times. This rearrangement joins TRBV6-2 or TRBV6-3 to TRBJ2-7, with D unclear. This CDR3 has 12 amino acids. Germline V CDR1 and CDR2: MNHEY, SVGEGT. Trimming removed 8 bases at V and 1 base at J, with 9 bases between. DNA of the CDR3: TGTGCCAGCTCGATCTCGTCCTACGAGCAGTACTTC. Protein: CASSISSYEQYF.

V usage is TRBV15 and J usage is TRBJ1-5, with D tentatively TRBD1 (5 bases). CDR1 is LNHNV and CDR2 is YYDKDF in the germline V gene (reference sequence). This CDR3 comprises 14 residues. Trimming pared 2 bases from V and 3 bases from J, leaving 8 bases between. CDR3 amino acids: CATSRSRVNQPQHF. In DNA, the CDR3 is TGTGCCACCAGCAGATCCAGGGTCAATCAGCCCCAGCATTTT.

This clonotype was detected a few times. The rearrangement uses TRBV19 and TRBJ2-6; D is unresolved. V shed 3 bases and J shed 1 base, with 4 bases lying between them. CDR3 length equals 14 residues. Germline V lookup: CDR1 LNHDA, CDR2 SQIVND (reference sequence). CDR3 protein: CASSMESGANVLTF. The CDR3 DNA reads TGTGCCAGTAGTATGGAGTCTGGGGCCAACGTCCTGACTTTC.

Only a few counts were recorded for this clonotype. The chain is built from TRBV11-2 and TRBJ2-7; D unclear. The CDR3 runs 13 residues. The V gene's germline CDR1 is SGHAT and CDR2 FQNNGV. The V gene lost 0 bases and the J gene lost 3 bases, with 6 bases spanning the gap. The CDR3 DNA reads as TGTGCCAGCAGCTTAGATACCAACTACGAGCAGTACGTC. Translating it yields CASSLDTNYEQYV.

The V and J genes are TRBV27 and TRBJ1-4, with D tentatively TRBD1 (5 bases). Trimming shortened V by 6 bases and J by 8 bases, and 13 bases separated the two germline ends. The CDR3 sequence is 13 residues long. Germline assignment: CDR1 MNHEY and CDR2 SMNVEV (reference sequence). CDR3 region: CASSDRASEKLFF. The CDR3 DNA reads as TGTGCCAGCAGCGACAGAGCTAGCGAAAAACTGTTTTTT.

The V call is TRBV7-9, the J call TRBJ1-2; a weak D match, TRBD1 (5 bases). CDR1 and CDR2 from the germline V gene are SEHNR and FQNEAQ (reference sequence). Trimming cost V 6 bases and J 2 bases, with 7 bases left between them. The CDR3 totals 12 residues. CDR3 DNA sequence: TGTGCCAGCAGTGGGGCAAACTATGGCTACACCTTC. Translating gives CASSGANYGYTF. Drawing the rest from reference TRBV7-9 and TRBJ1-2, the complete variable domain is DTGVSQNPRHKITKRGQNVTFRCDPISEHNRLYWYRQTLGQGPEFLTYFQNEAQLEKSRLLSDRFSAERPKGSFSTLEIQRTEQGDSAMYLCASSGANYGYTFGSGTRLTVV.

This clonotype has a handful of counts. V is TRBV7-9 and J is TRBJ2-3; TRBD2 aligns across 8 bases. The J segment lost 3 bases and the V segment lost 5 bases, leaving 10 bases of the junction unmatched. Germline V CDR1 and CDR2: SEHNR, FQNEAQ (reference sequence). The CDR3 spans 16 residues. The CDR3 protein is CASSLAVAGFTDTQYF. In DNA form, the CDR3 reads TGTGCCAGCAGCCTCGCGGTAGCGGGGTTTACAGATACGCAGTATTTT.

The genes are TRBV29-1 and TRBJ1-4; the D is unclear. The CDR3 has 11 amino acids. Trimming took off 7 bases at V and 4 bases at J, with 7 bases between the two ends. Germline CDR1 is SQVTM and CDR2 is ANQGSEA. CDR3 region: CSALDNEKLFF. CDR3 bases: TGCAGCGCCCTCGATAATGAAAAACTGTTTTTT.

This clonotype showed up many times. This chain joins TRBV6-2 or TRBV6-3 and TRBJ2-3; 9 nucleotides match TRBD2. The CDR3 spans 16 residues. V lost 5 bases, J lost 4 bases, and 10 bases stayed unmatched. Germline V gives CDR1 MNHEY, CDR2 SVGEGT. CDR3 bases: TGTGCCAGCAGTCGACCCCCGGGCGGGGGGGCAGATACGCAGTATTTT. Its translation is CASSRPPGGGADTQYF.

The V call is TRBV6-6, the J call TRBJ1-1, with TRBD1 matching 7 bases. The junction had 3 bases not matched to a gene; V was cut back by 4 bases and J by 7 bases. The germline gives CDR1 MNHNY, CDR2 SVGAGI (reference sequence). CDR3 length equals 12 residues. The CDR3 DNA is TGTGCCAGCAGTTCTAGGGGGCGTGAAGCTTTCTTT. It is translated as CASSSRGREAFF.

This clonotype occurred a few times. The gene calls are TRBV28 and TRBJ1-2; D call uncertain. Germline-derived CDR1 and CDR2 are MDHEN and SYDVKM. The CDR3 is made up of 13 amino acids. V was cut by 3 bases and J by 8 bases, with 13 bases left in between. In DNA form, the CDR3 reads TGTGCCAGCAGTTTGGGTATTTCTCGAGGCTACACCTTC. Encoded protein: CASSLGISRGYTF.

V and J are TRBV7-6 and TRBJ2-2; D perhaps matches TRBD2 (5 bases). There are 15 residues in the CDR3. V shed 4 bases and J shed 5 bases, with 14 bases lying between them. Germline V gives CDR1 SGHVS, CDR2 FNYEAQ. CDR3 in amino acids: CASSSGPTGTGELFF. The CDR3 DNA sequence: TGTGCCAGCAGCTCCGGACCCACGGGAACCGGGGAGCTGTTTTTT.

In this sample, this clonotype turned up a few times. The chain joins TRBV5-5 to TRBJ2-2; 9 nucleotides align to TRBD2. CDR1 and CDR2 from the germline V gene are SGHKS and YYEKEE (reference sequence). The CDR3 is made up of 16 amino acids. With 6 bases clipped from V and 1 base from J, the junction kept 7 bases outside the gene matches. This CDR3 reads CASNPRLAENTGELFF. The CDR3 DNA follows: TGTGCCAGCAACCCTCGACTAGCGGAGAACACCGGGGAGCTGTTTTTT.

This clonotype occurred once. The chain combines TRBV7-9 with TRBJ2-1, with a tentative D call TRBD2 (5 bases). Looked up from germline, CDR1 is SEHNR and CDR2 is FQNEAQ (reference sequence). The CDR3 length is 13 residues. The V end was cut by 7 bases, the J end by 7 bases, with 14 bases between. DNA for the CDR3: TGTGCCAGCACCGAATTACTAGTTAATGAGCAGTTCTTC. As protein: CASTELLVNEQFF. Variable domain in full (rest from reference TRBV7-9 and TRBJ2-1): DTGVSQNPRHKITKRGQNVTFRCDPISEHNRLYWYRQTLGQGPEFLTYFQNEAQLEKSRLLSDRFSAERPKGSFSTLEIQRTEQGDSAMYLCASTELLVNEQFFGPGTRLTVL.

This sequence joins TRBV5-5 and TRBJ1-1, with 7 bases lining up with TRBD1. Germline CDR1 and CDR2: SGHKS and YYEKEE (reference sequence). Germline trimming cut 5 bases from V and 11 bases from J; bases unmatched to any gene: 6. The CDR3 covers 11 residues. In DNA form, the CDR3 reads TGTGCCAGCAGAAGGACAGGTGGGGCTTTCTTT. This sequence encodes CASRRTGGAFF.

In this sample, this clonotype turned up a few times. The chain carries TRBV12-3 or TRBV12-4 and TRBJ2-4; no definite D call. V was cut by 2 bases and J by 0 bases, with 8 bases left in between. This CDR3 comprises 15 residues. Here the CDR3 reads CASSLIGEAKNIQYF. The CDR3 DNA sequence: TGTGCCAGCAGTTTAATTGGGGAAGCCAAAAACATTCAGTACTTC.

The chain uses TRBV7-2 and TRBJ2-2; D ambiguous. The germline CDR1 and CDR2 sequences are SGHTA and FQGNSA. The V and J ends lost 3 bases and 9 bases respectively, with 5 bases between them. This CDR3 is 11 amino acids long. CDR3 in DNA: TGTGCCAGCAGCTTTTCCCGGGAGCTGTTTTTT. Translating it yields CASSFSRELFF.

This chain joins TRBV5-6 and TRBJ1-1; 8 positions match TRBD1. CDR1 is SGHDT, CDR2 YYEEEE, per germline. J gave up 1 base and V 4 bases, and 3 bases lay outside the gene matches. CDR3 length equals 14 residues. The CDR3 DNA is TGTGCCAGCAGCAGGACAGGGCGGAACACTGAAGCTTTCTTT. Protein sequence: CASSRTGRNTEAFF.

This clonotype was seen only once. The chain recombines TRBV2 with TRBJ2-5; the match to TRBD2 covers 7 bases. This CDR3 is 14 amino acids long. From germline, CDR1 is SNHLY and CDR2 FYNNEI. Losses at the gene ends were 6 bases for V and 5 bases for J; bases not matched to a gene: 9. DNA for the CDR3: TGTGCCAGCAGCGTACCCCTGGGGGGGGAGACCCAGTACTTC. As protein: CASSVPLGGETQYF.

This clonotype was counted a few times. V is TRBV18 and J is TRBJ1-2; a weak D match, TRBD1 (5 bases). Between the trimmed V and J ends, which lost 2 bases and 8 bases, there was a span of 18 bases. Germline V gene sequence: CDR1 KGHSH, CDR2 LQKENI. The CDR3 sequence is 15 residues long. The CDR3 here is CASSPGDSLWGGYTF. Written as DNA, the CDR3 is TGTGCCAGCTCACCAGGTGACAGCCTCTGGGGGGGCTACACCTTC.